A single sample is the source of the 14 T cell receptor beta chains below, sequenced in a study of beta chain features in type 1 diabetes. Reverse transcription of all isolated RNA meant that expressed TCRB transcripts were sequenced. The repertoire was sequenced with immunoSEQ multiplex PCR; TCRdb's copy has only in-frame clones and lacks some. The sample consists of about 620,000 clones, 15% of them appearing once. Sequenced: naive CD4+ T cells from blood. Receptors originate from a man aged 18 to 29 in good health.

This chain uses TRBV15 with TRBJ1-6; tentative D call: TRBD1 (5 bases). CDR1 is LNHNV and CDR2 is YYDKDF in the germline V gene (reference sequence). The V gene lost 0 bases and the J gene lost 7 bases, with 10 bases spanning the gap. This CDR3 spans 15 amino acids. CDR3 nucleotide sequence: TGTGCCACCAGCAGAGATAGGGGCGGGAATTCACCCCTCCACTTT. As protein: CATSRDRGGNSPLHF.

In its sample, this clone was seen a few times. The same CDR3 arises from other DNA sequences in this sample as well. J is TRBJ2-3 and V is TRBV5-1; TRBD1 agrees at 8 bases. The CDR3 length is 14 residues. Losses at the gene ends were 0 bases for V and 3 bases for J; bases not matched to a gene: 0. Germline V gene lookup returns CDR1 SGHRS and CDR2 YFSETQ. CDR3 in amino acids: CASSLGTGTDTQYF. The CDR3, as DNA: TGCGCCAGCAGCTTGGGGACAGGGACAGATACGCAGTATTTT.

This chain links TRBV27 with TRBJ2-1, with 8 bases aligning to TRBD1. Germline-derived CDR1 and CDR2 are MNHEY and SMNVEV (reference sequence). Losses at the gene ends were 2 bases for V and 7 bases for J; bases not matched to a gene: 7. This CDR3 comprises 15 residues. This chain's CDR3 is CASSLDGTGFNEQFF. In DNA, the CDR3 is TGTGCCAGCAGTTTAGACGGGACAGGATTTAATGAGCAGTTCTTC.

This clone was counted between two and nine times. V is TRBV19 and J is TRBJ2-1, with 9 bases identical to TRBD2. This CDR3 region has 15 residues. Trimming at V came to 4 bases and at J to 6 bases, leaving 7 bases not matched to a gene. Germline values: CDR1 LNHDA, CDR2 SQIVND (reference sequence). CDR3 nucleotide sequence: TGTGCCAGTAGTACATTGCTAGCGGGAATCAATGAGCAGTTCTTC. Its protein is CASSTLLAGINEQFF.

This clone appeared a few times. The junction shows a germline mismatch at one end, possibly a read error. The gene calls are TRBV30 and TRBJ1-1, with TRBD1 as a possible D gene (6 bases). CDR1 and CDR2 from the germline V gene are GTSNPN and SVGIG (reference sequence). The CDR3 consists of 13 residues. Here the CDR3 DNA reads TGTGCCTGGAGTGTAATGGGGCAGGGGTTGGTGTTTTTT. It is translated as CAWSVMGQGLVFF. Using reference TRBV30 and TRBJ1-1 for the parts outside the CDR3, the full variable domain is SQTIHQWPATLVQPVGSPLSLECTVEGTSNPNLYWYRQAAGRGLQLLFYSVGIGQISSEVPQNLSASRPQDRQFILSSKKLLLSDSGFYLCAWSVMGQGLVFFGQGTRLTVV.

This sequence joins TRBV11-3 and TRBJ1-1, with unresolved D. Trimming pared 5 bases from V and 3 bases from J, leaving 13 bases between. The CDR3 has 14 amino acids. Germline CDR1 SGHNT, CDR2 YENEEA. CDR3 in DNA: TGTGCCAGCAGCCTTGCCGGGAAACACACTGAAGCTTTCTTT. Amino acids: CASSLAGKHTEAFF.

A few counts support this clone. J is TRBJ1-1 and V is TRBV7-9, with TRBD1 as a possible D gene (5 bases). Trimming cost V 1 base and J 4 bases, with 19 bases left between them. The CDR3 has 17 residues. In germline, CDR1 is SEHNR, CDR2 FQNEAQ (reference sequence). CDR3 sequence reads: CASSLGDGTAGSTEAFF. In nucleotides, the CDR3 is TGTGCCAGCAGCTTAGGGGACGGGACGGCGGGGAGCACTGAAGCTTTCTTT.

This clone was seen more than once but under ten times. The chain recombines TRBV7-2 with TRBJ1-5; no clear D. CDR1 and CDR2 from the germline V gene are SGHTA and FQGNSA. The CDR3 spans 12 residues. Between the trimmed V and J ends, which lost 5 bases and 11 bases, there was a span of 13 bases. As DNA, the CDR3 is TGTGCCAGCAGCGCCTACAGCGGTTCCCAGCATTTT. It codes for CASSAYSGSQHF.

This clone was found a few times. The chain has TRBV18 and TRBJ1-2; D is uncertain. Looked up from germline, CDR1 is KGHSH and CDR2 is LQKENI. The CDR3 spans 14 residues. V was pared by 5 bases and J by 2 bases, with 12 bases between. The DNA for the CDR3 is TGTGCCAGCTCATCGGCAGTGCAAAACTATGGCTACACCTTC. Amino acid sequence: CASSSAVQNYGYTF.

The V and J genes are TRBV10-3 and TRBJ2-2, with a possible D match to TRBD1 (6 bases). V lost 3 bases and J lost 0, with 11 bases in between. This CDR3 has 16 amino acids. Per germline, CDR1 ENHRY and CDR2 SYGVKD. The CDR3: CAISDYNRANTGELFF. CDR3 sequence (DNA): TGTGCCATCAGTGATTACAACAGGGCGAACACCGGGGAGCTGTTTTTT.

This clone was counted a few times. The chain has TRBV28 and TRBJ2-7; 8 bases align to TRBD1. V lost 7 bases and J lost 0; bases outside the gene matches: 8. This CDR3 contains 15 residues. Per germline, CDR1 MDHEN and CDR2 SYDVKM. Written as DNA, the CDR3 is TGTGCCAGCAAACGACAGGGGTCGAGCTCCTACGAGCAGTACTTC. Its translation: CASKRQGSSSYEQYF.

V is TRBV7-2 and J is TRBJ2-3; 8 bases map to TRBD2. J lost 1 base, V lost 2 bases, and 5 bases had no gene match. Per the germline V gene, CDR1 is SGHTA and CDR2 is FQGNSA. The CDR3 extends over 16 amino acids. Here the CDR3 DNA reads TGTGCCAGCAGCTTACGGGAGGGAGGGGGCACAGATACGCAGTATTTT. Translation: CASSLREGGGTDTQYF.

The V gene is TRBV28, the J gene TRBJ2-1, with 7 bases aligning to TRBD2. The trim removed 3 bases at V and 3 bases at J, leaving 5 bases unmatched. This CDR3 has 15 residues. The germline gives CDR1 MDHEN, CDR2 SYDVKM. For the CDR3, the DNA is TGTGCCAGCAGTTTGTGGCGGGAGTTCTACAATGAGCAGTTCTTC. This translates into CASSLWREFYNEQFF.

In this sample, this clone turned up a few times. The chain employs TRBV2 and TRBJ2-1; TRBD1 matches at 7 bases. The CDR3 loop spans 14 amino acids. From germline, CDR1 is SNHLY and CDR2 FYNNEI. With 6 bases clipped from V and 3 bases from J, the junction kept 5 bases outside the gene matches. The CDR3 here is CASRGQTNYNEQFF. The CDR3 nucleotides are TGTGCCAGCAGGGGACAGACCAACTACAATGAGCAGTTCTTC.